This note documents a single TCR beta chain sequence. This clone has just one count. Which antigen it targets is not known. No base qualities exist here, and no much larger clone lies one base off it. Receptor amplification or capture employed the immunoSEQ multiplex PCR assay. In its TCRdb copy, this immuneACCESS table keeps in-frame sequences only and misses some clones. Where compared with another copy, unresolved V genes explain less than half of these, and the others have no known cause. This sample holds under 85,000 clones; 95% to 97% were observed only once. The top ten hold roughly 0.33% of the sample. This record comes from a study of technical replicates of blood from a handful of donors (dated by TCRdb to about 2017). The CDR3 runs 14 amino acids, cysteine and phenylalanine included. Kept here is only the CDR3 DNA, which spans 42 bases and is read in frame from base 1. After removal of 8 bases from V and 2 bases from J, the junction retains 6 bases not matched to a gene. CDR1 and CDR2 were assigned from the germline V gene (reference sequence) as SEHNR and FQNEAQ.

The chain couples TRBV7-9 to TRBJ2-5; the central 9 bases match TRBD2. Sample: T cells isolated from PBMCs. The receptor was isolated from a human donor in good health. CDR3 loop: CASGPTSGQETQYF. The nucleotide sequence reads as follows: TGTGCCAGCGGCCCGACTAGCGGACAAGAGACCCAGTACTTC.